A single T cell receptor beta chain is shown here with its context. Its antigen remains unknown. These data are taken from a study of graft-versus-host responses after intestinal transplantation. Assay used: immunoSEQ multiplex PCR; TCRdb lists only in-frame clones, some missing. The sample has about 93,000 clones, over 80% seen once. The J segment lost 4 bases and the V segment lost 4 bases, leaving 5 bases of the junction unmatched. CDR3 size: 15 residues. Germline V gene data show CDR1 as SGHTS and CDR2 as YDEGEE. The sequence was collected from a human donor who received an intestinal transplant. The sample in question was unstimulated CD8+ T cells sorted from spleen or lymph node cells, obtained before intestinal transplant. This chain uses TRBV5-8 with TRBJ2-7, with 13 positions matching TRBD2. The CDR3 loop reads CASSTRTSGGYEQYF. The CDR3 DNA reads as TGTGCCAGCAGCACGAGGACTAGCGGGGGATACGAGCAGTACTTC.